Sequencing of this TCR beta chain was carried out in a study of blood T cell repertoires in COVID-19. TCRdb's copy holds only in-frame clones and misses some; the assay was immunoSEQ multiplex PCR. The sample lists roughly 520,000 clones, around 89% occurring once. In its sample, this clone was seen a few times. This TCR came from a woman in her forties who had recovered from COVID-19. Sample: PBMCs or T cells enriched from blood (not recorded which).

The CDR3 nucleotides read TGTGCCAGCAGTCGGGACAGACCAACCCTCTCTGGAAACACCATATATTTT. Encoded protein: CASSRDRPTLSGNTIYF. The chain has TRBV6-6 and TRBJ1-3; 7 bases line up with TRBD1. The CDR3 is made up of 17 amino acids. The J segment lost 0 bases and the V segment lost 5 bases, leaving 10 bases of the junction unmatched. Germline values: CDR1 MNHNY, CDR2 SVGAGI (reference sequence).